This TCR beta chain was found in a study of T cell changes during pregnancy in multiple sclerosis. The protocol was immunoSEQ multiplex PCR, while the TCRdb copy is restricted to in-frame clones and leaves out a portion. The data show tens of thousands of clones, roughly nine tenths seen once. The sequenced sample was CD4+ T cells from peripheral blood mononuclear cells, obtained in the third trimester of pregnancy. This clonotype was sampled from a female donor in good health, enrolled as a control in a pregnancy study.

CDR3 nucleotides: TGTGCCAGCAGCCCCGCCAAAGGGGGACGGGAGACCCAGTACTTC. This encodes CASSPAKGGRETQYF. This chain links TRBV7-8 with TRBJ2-5; D may be TRBD1 (6 bases). Germline V CDR1 and CDR2: SGHVS, FQNEAQ. CDR3 length: 15 amino acids. V lost 5 bases and J 5 bases, leaving 18 bases between the germline ends.